This T cell receptor (beta chain) originates from a study of shared clonotypes between healthy human individuals (dated by TCRdb to 2018 to 2021). General notes on the study: A couple of women and three men aged 18 to 49 years were included in the cohort. For each donor, CD4 naive and CD4 memory were each run on three plates, CD8 naive on two plates, and CD8 memory on one plate. To estimate repertoire size and how much clonotypes are shared between individuals, the study performed deep sequencing of blood TCR repertoires from a few healthy adults. To increase sequencing depth and limit assay-specific biases, different laboratories used diverse techniques to prepare libraries and sequence TCR repertoires. Leukapheresis yielded between about 0.94 and 8.9 billion PBMCs per donor.

Using the deep immunoSEQ assay, multiplex PCR amplified TCR CDR3 regions from genomic DNA. Extracted genomic DNA from each cell subset was spread evenly across all wells of several immunoSEQ 96-well plates, with each plate serving as a replicate. Each replicate PCR for sorted subsets received about 180 ng genomic DNA, equal to roughly 29,000 T cell genomes. Purified libraries were measured with a Qubit 3.0 fluorometer, size-checked on a Bioanalyzer 2100, and measured again with the KAPA Library Quantification kit. A separate single-read 150-cycle Illumina NextSeq 550 flow cell was used to sequence each immunoSEQ 96-well plate. On the study's bioinformatics: Because the immunoSEQ output included only junctional sequences and no quality scores, the filtering could not be the same as the filtering used for full-length reads. To assign V/J genes and CDR3, sequences were annotated against IMGT germline references using PyIR, a Python wrapper for IgBLAST v1.9. Reads were removed for weak V/J assignments (E-value above 1e-6), missing CDR3, stop codons, out-of-frame junctions, or ambiguous translated residues. V3J clonotypes were defined as sequences sharing an identical inferred V gene, J gene, and CDR3 amino acid sequence. Percentage overlap between repertoires was computed as shared unique clonotypes divided by the size of the smaller repertoire. Richness of each repertoire was evaluated using RTK rarefaction, the Chao1 estimator, and Recon v2.1 estimates of unobserved clonotypes. Generation probabilities were computed with OLGA for all TCRbeta clonotypes obtained by the gDNA method from a few donors. The immuneACCESS repertoire file appears here via TCRdb, limited to in-frame rearrangements. These files lack a portion of the clones; in checked studies, under half of the deficit traces to unresolved V genes, and the cause of the others is not known. V and J calls and clone size follow that table, whereas D and trimming were derived from the DNA. Within this sample are about 2.2 million clones, with over 85% of them counted one time only. The ten largest clones represent more than 1.5% of the sample.

For the CD8 naive samples, CD45RO-negative cells were positively selected for CCR7, yielding a CD45RA+CCR7+ population from which TemRA cells were excluded. The donors were healthy, HIV-negative adults who had no recently reported acute infections or vaccinations. Every donor was a Caucasian adult living in Nashville, Tennessee, USA. Blood was collected by leukapheresis, and PBMCs were isolated by Ficoll-Histopaque density gradient centrifugation and then cryopreserved in liquid nitrogen vapor phase. Analytical flow cytometry was used to check the purity and quantity of each magnetically sorted T cell population. Each sorted fraction had its genomic DNA isolated and then quantified by UV absorbance on a Nanodrop 2000c. The study at large found these results: Compared with non-shared clonotypes, the clonotypes found in all four sorted-subset donors had higher generation probabilities. Even with the large sequencing depth, rarefaction of the sorted-subset datasets indicated that sequencing was incomplete. Sampling was restricted to blood, and TCR repertoires in tissue are likely to differ from TCR repertoires in blood. Naive subsets generally had larger estimated clonotype richness than memory subsets did. Roughly 5% of naive CD4, 3.5% of naive CD8, roughly 2.4% of memory CD4, and approximately 0.4% of memory CD8 clonotypes were shared across several donors. Pairwise subsampling led to the expectation that sequencing depth would affect the degree of clonotype sharing among donors. Because the study included a small number of donors, the genetic and exposure-history diversity represented was limited.

In regard to this clone: The target of this receptor is not known. The record has no base qualities; no much larger clone is one base away.

V is shortened by 2 bases, J by 5 bases, and the region joining them spans 19 bases. The CDR3 contains 16 residues, cysteine and phenylalanine counted. Only the CDR3 DNA stays, 48 bases, in frame from base 1. The germline V gene specifies MDHEN as CDR1 and SYDVKM as CDR2. The sequence was obtained from a man aged 18 to 35 in good health. Some clones in this sample may be carry-over from other donors' samples. The specimen was naive CD8+ T cells from PBMCs. This sample's cell subset or site label indicates: CD45RA+CCR7+. The chain is assembled from TRBV28 and TRBJ2-7, with TRBD2 perhaps the D gene, on 6 matching bases. DNA sequence: TGTGCCAGCAGTTTACTCGGGGAGGAAATGGTTGACGAGCAGTACTTC. Its amino acids are CASSLLGEEMVDEQYF.